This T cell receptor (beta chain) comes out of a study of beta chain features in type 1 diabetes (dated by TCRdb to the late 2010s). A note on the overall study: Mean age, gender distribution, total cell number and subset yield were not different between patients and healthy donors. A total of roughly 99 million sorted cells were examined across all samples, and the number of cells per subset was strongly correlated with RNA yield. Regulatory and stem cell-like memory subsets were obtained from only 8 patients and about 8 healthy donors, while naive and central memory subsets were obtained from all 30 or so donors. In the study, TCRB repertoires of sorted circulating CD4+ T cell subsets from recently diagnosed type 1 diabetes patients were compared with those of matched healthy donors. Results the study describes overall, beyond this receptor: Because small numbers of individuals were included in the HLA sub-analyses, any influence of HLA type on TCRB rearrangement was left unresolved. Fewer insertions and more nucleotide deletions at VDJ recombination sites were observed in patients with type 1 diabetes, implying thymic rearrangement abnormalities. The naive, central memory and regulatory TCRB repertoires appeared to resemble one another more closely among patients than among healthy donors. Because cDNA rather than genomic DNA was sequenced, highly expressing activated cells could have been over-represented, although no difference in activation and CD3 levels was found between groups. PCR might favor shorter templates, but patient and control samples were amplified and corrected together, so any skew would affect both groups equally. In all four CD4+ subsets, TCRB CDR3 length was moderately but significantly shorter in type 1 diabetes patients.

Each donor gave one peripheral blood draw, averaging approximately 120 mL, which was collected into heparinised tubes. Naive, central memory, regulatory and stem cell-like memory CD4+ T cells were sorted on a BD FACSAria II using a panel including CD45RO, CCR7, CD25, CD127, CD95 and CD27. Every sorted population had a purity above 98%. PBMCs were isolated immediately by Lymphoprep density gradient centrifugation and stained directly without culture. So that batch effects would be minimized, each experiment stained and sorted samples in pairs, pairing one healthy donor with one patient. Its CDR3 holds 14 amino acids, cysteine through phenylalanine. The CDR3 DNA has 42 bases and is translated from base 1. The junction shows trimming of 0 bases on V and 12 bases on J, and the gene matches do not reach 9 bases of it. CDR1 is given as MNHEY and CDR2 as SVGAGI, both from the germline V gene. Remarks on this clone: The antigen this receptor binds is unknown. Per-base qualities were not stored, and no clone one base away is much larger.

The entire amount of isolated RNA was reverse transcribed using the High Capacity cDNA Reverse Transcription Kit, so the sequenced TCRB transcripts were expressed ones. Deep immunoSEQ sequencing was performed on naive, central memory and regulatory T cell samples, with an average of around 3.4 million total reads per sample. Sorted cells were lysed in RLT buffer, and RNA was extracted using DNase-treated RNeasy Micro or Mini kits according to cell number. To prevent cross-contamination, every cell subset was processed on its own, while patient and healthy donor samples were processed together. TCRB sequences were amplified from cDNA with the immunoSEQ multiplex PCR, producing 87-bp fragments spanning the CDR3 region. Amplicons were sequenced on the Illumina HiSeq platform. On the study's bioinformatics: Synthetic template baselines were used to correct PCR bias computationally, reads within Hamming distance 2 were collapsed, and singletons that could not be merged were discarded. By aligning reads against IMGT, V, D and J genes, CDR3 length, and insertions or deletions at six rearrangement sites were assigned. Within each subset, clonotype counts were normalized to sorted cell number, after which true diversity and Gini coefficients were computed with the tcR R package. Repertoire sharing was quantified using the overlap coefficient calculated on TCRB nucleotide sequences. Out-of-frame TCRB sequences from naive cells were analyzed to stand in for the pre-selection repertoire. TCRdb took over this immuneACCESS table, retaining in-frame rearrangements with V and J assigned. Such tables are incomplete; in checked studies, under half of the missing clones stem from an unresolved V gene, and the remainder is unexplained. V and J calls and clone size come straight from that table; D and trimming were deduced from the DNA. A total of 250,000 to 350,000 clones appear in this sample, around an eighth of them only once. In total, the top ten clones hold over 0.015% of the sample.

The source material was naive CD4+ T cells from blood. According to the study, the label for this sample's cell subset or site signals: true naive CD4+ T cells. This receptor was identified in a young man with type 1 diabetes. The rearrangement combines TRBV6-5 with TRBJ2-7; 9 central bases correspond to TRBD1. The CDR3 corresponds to CASSYSSGQGARYF. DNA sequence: TGTGCCAGCAGTTACTCCTCGGGACAGGGAGCACGGTACTTC.